The 25 T cell receptor beta chains below come from one sample, sequenced in a study of cytomegalovirus exposure and HLA in healthy donors. Both 60 Vbeta primers and 13 Jbeta primers went into the PCR. The table came from immunoSEQ multiplex PCR; TCRdb's copy has only in-frame clones and leaves some out. The sample has hundreds of thousands of clones; 82% are singletons. The sequencing sample was made of PBMCs. Receptor source: a middle-aged man in good health and CMV-seropositive.

The chain links TRBV6-6 to TRBJ1-1, with 10 bases fitting TRBD1. Germline lookup yields CDR1 MNHNY and CDR2 SVGAGI (reference sequence). CDR3 length: 14 amino acids. The V segment lost 5 bases and the J segment 6 bases; nucleotides outside the gene matches: 6. As DNA, the CDR3 is TGTGCCAGCAGTGTGGGACAGGGGTTCGCTGAAGCTTTCTTT. Its protein is CASSVGQGFAEAFF.

This chain connects TRBV28 to TRBJ2-7; 8 bases line up with TRBD2. The CDR3 loop spans 13 amino acids. Trimming removed 5 bases from V and 4 bases from J; junction bases left unmatched: 4. Germline V gene lookup returns CDR1 MDHEN and CDR2 SYDVKM. The CDR3 bases are TGTGCCAGCAGTCCAGGGACTAGATACGAGCAGTACTTC. Translating it yields CASSPGTRYEQYF.

This chain uses TRBV7-9 with TRBJ2-7; the D gene is possibly TRBD2 (5 bases). Germline V gene sequence: CDR1 SEHNR, CDR2 FQNEAQ (reference sequence). The CDR3 has 15 amino acids. The V and J ends lost 1 base and 2 bases respectively, with 12 bases between them. CDR3 protein: CASSLVSGKTYEQYF. CDR3 sequence (DNA): TGTGCCAGCAGCTTAGTCTCGGGAAAAACCTACGAGCAGTACTTC.

The chain recombines TRBV9 with TRBJ1-5; no clear D. Trimming took 4 bases from V and 6 from J, leaving 8 bases between them. CDR1 and CDR2 from the germline V gene are SGDLS and YYNGEE. This CDR3 spans 12 amino acids. The CDR3 sequence is CASSSGGQPQHF. CDR3 DNA sequence: TGTGCCAGCAGCTCCGGTGGTCAGCCCCAGCATTTT.

The rearrangement joins TRBV30 to TRBJ2-1; 7 positions agree with TRBD2. The CDR3 has 15 amino acids. With V trimmed by 2 bases and J by 9 bases, 13 bases remained unmatched. CDR1 GTSNPN and CDR2 SVGIG come from the germline V gene (reference sequence). The CDR3 loop is CAWSISGWAGGEQFF. CDR3 nucleotide sequence: TGTGCCTGGAGTATTAGCGGGTGGGCAGGTGGTGAGCAGTTCTTC.

The CDR3 reads CASSSYHGASTNEKLFF. As DNA, the CDR3 is TGTGCCAGCAGCTCCTATCATGGGGCCTCAACTAATGAAAAACTGTTTTTT. V gene TRBV14 combines with J gene TRBJ1-4; the D gene is possibly TRBD1 (5 bases). Trimming pared 5 bases from V and 0 bases from J, leaving 16 bases between. The V gene's germline CDR1 is SGHDN and CDR2 FVKESK. CDR3 size: 17 residues.

This clone was detected only once. This chain joins TRBV11-3 and TRBJ1-2; D not resolved. Germline CDR1 reads SGHNT; CDR2 reads YENEEA. V lost 1 base and J 8 bases, leaving 11 bases between the germline ends. The CDR3 is 13 amino acids. The CDR3 bases are TGTGCCAGCAGCTTAGCCCAGGCATTGGGCTACACCTTC. Its translation: CASSLAQALGYTF.

This clone was picked up one time. CDR3 region: CASSLIGGLEKLFF. As DNA, the CDR3 is TGTGCCAGCAGTTTGATCGGAGGGCTTGAAAAACTGTTTTTT. V and J are TRBV27 and TRBJ1-4; D is unresolved. This CDR3 has 14 amino acids. The V gene lost 3 bases and the J gene lost 7 bases, with 12 bases spanning the gap. Germline CDR1 reads MNHEY; CDR2 reads SMNVEV (reference sequence).

The V and J genes are TRBV7-3 and TRBJ2-1; 10 nucleotides match TRBD2. Germline values: CDR1 SGHTA, CDR2 FQGTGA. The J segment lost 10 bases and the V segment lost 5 bases, leaving 11 bases of the junction unmatched. The CDR3 has 15 residues. The CDR3 loop reads CASSLWGSGRREQFF. CDR3 DNA: TGTGCCAGCAGCCTCTGGGGTAGCGGGAGGCGCGAGCAGTTCTTC.

The V call is TRBV9, the J call TRBJ2-1; 10 bases are a match to TRBD2. The trim removed 1 base at V and 0 bases at J, leaving 4 bases unmatched. In germline, CDR1 is SGDLS, CDR2 YYNGEE. The CDR3 consists of 17 residues. CDR3: CASSVWASGSSYNEQFF. The CDR3 DNA follows: TGTGCCAGCAGCGTATGGGCTAGCGGGAGCTCCTACAATGAGCAGTTCTTC.

The chain recombines TRBV27 with TRBJ2-3, with D perhaps TRBD1 (6 bases). Per the germline V gene, CDR1 is MNHEY and CDR2 is SMNVEV (reference sequence). This CDR3 has 16 residues. V shed 6 bases and J shed 7 bases, with 23 bases lying between them. CDR3 DNA: TGTGCCAGCAGCCCCCCTTACGACAGGTTCGGGTATACGCAGTATTTT. This sequence encodes CASSPPYDRFGYTQYF.

This sequence joins TRBV7-8 and TRBJ1-1; D not resolved. The CDR3 is made up of 15 amino acids. In germline, CDR1 is SGHVS, CDR2 FQNEAQ. V was trimmed by 6 bases and J by 0 bases, leaving 14 bases between them. The CDR3 loop is CASSRGLAVNTEAFF. DNA for the CDR3: TGTGCCAGCAGTCGAGGACTCGCCGTGAACACTGAAGCTTTCTTT.

The rearrangement uses TRBV5-6 and TRBJ2-7; TRBD2 is a possible D gene (6 bases). This CDR3 contains 12 residues. V was pared by 4 bases and J by 9 bases, with 14 bases between. Germline V gene sequence: CDR1 SGHDT, CDR2 YYEEEE. The chain's CDR3 is CASSGGTPGQYV. The CDR3 DNA reads TGTGCCAGCAGCGGCGGGACCCCGGGGCAGTACGTC.

This clone was detected only a few times. The chain employs TRBV19 and TRBJ1-1, with 10 bases lining up with TRBD1. This CDR3 is 13 amino acids long. Germline V gene sequence: CDR1 LNHDA, CDR2 SQIVND (reference sequence). V trimming: 8 bases; J trimming: 8 bases; junction bases outside the gene matches: 8. The CDR3 loop reads CASSDRGVGEAFF. The CDR3 region has the DNA TGTGCCAGTTCGGACAGGGGGGTAGGAGAAGCTTTCTTT.

The V gene is TRBV5-1, the J gene TRBJ1-2, with 8 bases fitting TRBD1. There are 14 residues in the CDR3. The V and J ends lost 2 bases and 8 bases, in that order; junction bases with no gene match: 8. Per germline, CDR1 SGHRS and CDR2 YFSETQ. This CDR3 reads CASSLTSGGWGYTF. In DNA form, the CDR3 reads TGCGCCAGCAGCTTAACATCAGGGGGCTGGGGCTACACCTTC.

The rearrangement uses TRBV7-6 and TRBJ2-2; 9 nucleotides agree with TRBD2. The CDR3 contains 15 residues. J was trimmed by 7 bases and V by 3 bases; bases with no gene match: 6. The germline V gene encodes CDR1 SGHVS and CDR2 FNYEAQ. The CDR3 loop reads CASSFGTSFIGELFF. As DNA, the CDR3 is TGTGCCAGCAGCTTTGGGACTAGCTTCATCGGGGAGCTGTTTTTT.

The rearrangement joins TRBV28 to TRBJ2-5; D not certain. V shed 2 bases and J shed 6 bases, with 4 bases lying between them. This CDR3 is built from 11 residues. Germline values: CDR1 MDHEN, CDR2 SYDVKM. CDR3 region: CASSLTQTQYF. The DNA of the CDR3 is TGTGCCAGCAGTTTAACACAGACCCAGTACTTC.

With respect to this clone: Germline and junction disagree at one end, which may indicate a read error. V and J are TRBV11-2 and TRBJ1-1; D is possibly TRBD1 (5 bases). The CDR3 contains 13 residues. Germline assignment: CDR1 SGHAT and CDR2 FQNNGV. In DNA form, the CDR3 reads TGTGCCAGCAGCCTAGAGGGGAGGGGCCGGGCTTTCTTT. This translates into CASSLEGRGRAFF.

The chain uses TRBV29-1 and TRBJ1-2; D might be TRBD1 (6 bases). CDR3 length: 12 residues. Between the trimmed V and J ends, which lost 3 bases and 5 bases, there was a span of 10 bases. Germline V gives CDR1 SQVTM, CDR2 ANQGSEA. CDR3 sequence (DNA): TGCAGCGTTGACGGGACACTTTATGGCTACACCTTC. Encoded protein: CSVDGTLYGYTF.

This chain links TRBV6-1 with TRBJ1-5; D gene ambiguous. The germline gives CDR1 MNHNS, CDR2 SASEGT. V was pared by 4 bases and J by 0 bases, with 7 bases between. The CDR3 is 14 residues long. This CDR3 reads CASSGQNSNQPQHF. Here the CDR3 DNA reads TGTGCCAGCAGTGGGCAAAATAGCAATCAGCCCCAGCATTTT.

The chain links TRBV19 to TRBJ1-2, with TRBD1 matching 9 bases. The CDR3 length is 12 residues. The ends lost 9 bases at V and 5 bases at J; junction bases unmatched: 4. CDR1 is LNHDA and CDR2 is SQIVND in the germline V gene (reference sequence). CDR3 in amino acids: CARTGGFYGYTF. The CDR3 bases are TGTGCCAGGACAGGGGGGTTTTATGGCTACACCTTC. Combining the CDR3 with reference TRBV19 and TRBJ1-2 gives the whole variable domain DGGITQSPKYLFRKEGQNVTLSCEQNLNHDAMYWYRQDPGQGLRLIYYSQIVNDFQKGDIAEGYSVSREKKESFPLTVTSAQKNPTAFYLCARTGGFYGYTFGSGTRLTVV.

This clone has just one count. The rearrangement joins TRBV29-1 to TRBJ1-5; no definite D call. The CDR3 totals 15 residues. CDR1 SQVTM and CDR2 ANQGSEA come from the germline V gene. Trimming stripped 5 bases from V and 2 bases from J, with 16 bases between. The CDR3 DNA follows: TGCAGCGTTTCGATATACACCGAAGGCAATCAGCCCCAGCATTTT. It yields the protein CSVSIYTEGNQPQHF.

The V gene is TRBV29-1, the J gene TRBJ2-7; 11 nucleotides align to TRBD1. Per the germline V gene, CDR1 is SQVTM and CDR2 is ANQGSEA. V shed 3 bases, J shed 7 bases, and the junction held 5 bases outside the gene matches. The CDR3 covers 13 residues. CDR3 bases: TGCAGCGTTGACCGGGACAGGGGGGGAGAGCAGTACTTC. Protein: CSVDRDRGGEQYF.

V and J are TRBV6-5 and TRBJ1-2, with a tentative D call TRBD1 (5 bases). V lost 7 bases and J 5 bases, leaving 20 bases between the germline ends. The CDR3 length is 15 residues. From germline, CDR1 is MNHEY and CDR2 SVGAGI. This CDR3 reads CASKNGGASSYGYTF. CDR3 sequence (DNA): TGTGCCAGCAAAAACGGAGGGGCCTCGTCGTATGGCTACACCTTC.

The gene calls are TRBV27 and TRBJ2-5; 11 bases match TRBD2. CDR3 size: 18 residues. J lost 5 bases, V lost 6 bases, and 17 bases had no gene match. The germline CDR1 and CDR2 sequences are MNHEY and SMNVEV (reference sequence). CDR3 residues: CASSLVSKGSSGRETQYF. The CDR3 coding sequence is TGTGCCAGCAGCCTCGTTAGCAAGGGGTCTAGCGGGAGGGAGACCCAGTACTTC.